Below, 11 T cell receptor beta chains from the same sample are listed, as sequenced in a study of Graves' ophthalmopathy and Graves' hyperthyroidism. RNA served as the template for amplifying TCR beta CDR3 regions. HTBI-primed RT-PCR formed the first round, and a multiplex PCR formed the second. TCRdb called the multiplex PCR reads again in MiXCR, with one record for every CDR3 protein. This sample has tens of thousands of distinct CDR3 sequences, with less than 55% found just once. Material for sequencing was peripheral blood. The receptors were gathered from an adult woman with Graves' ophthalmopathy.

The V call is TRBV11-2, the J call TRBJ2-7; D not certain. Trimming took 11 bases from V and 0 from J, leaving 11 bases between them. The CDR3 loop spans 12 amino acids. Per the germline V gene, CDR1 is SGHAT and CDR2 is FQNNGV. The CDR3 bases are TGTGCCTCTTCGGGCCGCTCCTACGAGCAGTACGTC. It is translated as CASSGRSYEQYV.

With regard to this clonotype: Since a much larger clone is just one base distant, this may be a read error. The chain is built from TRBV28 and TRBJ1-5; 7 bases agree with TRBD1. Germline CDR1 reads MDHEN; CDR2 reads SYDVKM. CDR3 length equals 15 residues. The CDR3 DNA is TGTGCCAGCAGTAAAGCAGGGGGTTCAAATCAGCTCCAGCATTTT. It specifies CASSKAGGSNQLQHF.

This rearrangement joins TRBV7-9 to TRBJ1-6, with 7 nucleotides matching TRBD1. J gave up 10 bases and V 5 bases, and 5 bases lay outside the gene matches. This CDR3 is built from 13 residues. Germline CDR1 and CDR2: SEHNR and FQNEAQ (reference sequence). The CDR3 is CASSLRGLSPLHF. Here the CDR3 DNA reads TGTGCCAGCAGCCTTAGGGGGCTCTCACCCCTCCACTTT.

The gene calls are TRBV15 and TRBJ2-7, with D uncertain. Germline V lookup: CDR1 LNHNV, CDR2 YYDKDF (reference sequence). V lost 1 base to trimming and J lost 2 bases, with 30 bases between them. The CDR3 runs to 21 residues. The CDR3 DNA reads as TGTGCCACCAGCAGAGTCGGCGGATTAACATTGTGGGGATTCAATACCTACGAGCAGTACTTC. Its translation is CATSRVGGLTLWGFNTYEQYF.

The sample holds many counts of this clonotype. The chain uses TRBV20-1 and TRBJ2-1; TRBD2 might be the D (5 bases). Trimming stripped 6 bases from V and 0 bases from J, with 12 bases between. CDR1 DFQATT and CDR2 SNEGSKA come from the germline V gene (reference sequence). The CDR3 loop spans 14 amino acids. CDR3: CSAPSDYSYNEQFF. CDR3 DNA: TGCAGTGCCCCCTCAGACTACTCCTACAATGAGCAGTTCTTC.

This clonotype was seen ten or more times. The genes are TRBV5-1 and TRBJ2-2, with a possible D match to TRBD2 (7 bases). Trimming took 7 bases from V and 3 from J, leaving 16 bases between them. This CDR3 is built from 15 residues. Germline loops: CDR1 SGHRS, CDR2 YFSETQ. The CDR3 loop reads CASPRGAIHTGELFF. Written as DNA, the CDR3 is TGCGCCAGCCCTCGGGGGGCTATTCACACCGGGGAGCTGTTTTTT. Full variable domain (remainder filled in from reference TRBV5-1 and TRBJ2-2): KAGVTQTPRYLIKTRGQQVTLSCSPISGHRSVSWYQQTPGQGLQFLFEYFSETQRNKGNFPGRFSGRQFSNSRSEMNVSTLELGDSALYLCASPRGAIHTGELFFGEGSRLTVL.

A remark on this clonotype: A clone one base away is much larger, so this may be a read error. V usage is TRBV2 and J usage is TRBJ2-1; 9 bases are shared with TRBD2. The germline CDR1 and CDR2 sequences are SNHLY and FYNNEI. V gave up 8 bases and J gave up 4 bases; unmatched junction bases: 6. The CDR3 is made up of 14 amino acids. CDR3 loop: CASGPGLAYNEQFF. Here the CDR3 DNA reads TGTGCCAGCGGTCCGGGACTAGCTTACAATGAGCAGTTCTTC.

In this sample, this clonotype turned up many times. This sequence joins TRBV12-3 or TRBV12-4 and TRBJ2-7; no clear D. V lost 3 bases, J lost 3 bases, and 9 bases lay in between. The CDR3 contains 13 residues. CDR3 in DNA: TGTGCCAGCAGTTTGGGGATGCTCTACGAGCAGTACTTC. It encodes CASSLGMLYEQYF.

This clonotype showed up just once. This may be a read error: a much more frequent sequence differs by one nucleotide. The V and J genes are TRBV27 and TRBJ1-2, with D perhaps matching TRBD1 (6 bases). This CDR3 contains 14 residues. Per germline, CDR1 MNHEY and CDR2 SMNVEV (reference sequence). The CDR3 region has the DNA TGTGCCAGCAGTTTCGTCGGACAGTACTATGGCCACACCTTC. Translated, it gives CASSFVGQYYGHTF.

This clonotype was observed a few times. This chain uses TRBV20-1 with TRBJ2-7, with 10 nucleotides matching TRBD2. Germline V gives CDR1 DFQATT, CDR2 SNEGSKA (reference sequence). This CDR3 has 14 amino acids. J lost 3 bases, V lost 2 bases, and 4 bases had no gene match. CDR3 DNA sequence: TGCAGTGCTAGATTGGCTAGCGGGAGCTACGAGCAGTACTTC. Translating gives CSARLASGSYEQYF.

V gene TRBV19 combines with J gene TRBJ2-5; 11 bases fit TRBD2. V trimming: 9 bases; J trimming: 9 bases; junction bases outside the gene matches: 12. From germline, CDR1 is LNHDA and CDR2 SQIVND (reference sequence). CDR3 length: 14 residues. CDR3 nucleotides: TGTGCCAGAAGTGGGACTAGCGGAAGGGAGGCCCAGTACTTC. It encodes CARSGTSGREAQYF.